Listed below are T cell receptor beta chains from one sample, sequenced in a study of cytomegalovirus exposure and HLA in healthy donors. The table came from immunoSEQ multiplex PCR; TCRdb's copy has only in-frame clones and leaves some out. This table holds about 170,000 clones, approximately 73% found once. The sample comprised PBMCs. These receptors originate from a woman under 30 in good health and CMV-seropositive. Both conserved end residues are part of each CDR3. Each record gives: V gene, CDR3 protein.

v_call: TRBV5-8; cdr3_aa: CASSLAGGGHQPQHF
v_call: TRBV5-4; cdr3_aa: CASEDISSYEQYF
v_call: TRBV11-2; cdr3_aa: CASSLAARLAGRASQYF
v_call: TRBV14; cdr3_aa: CASSPGTGTYEQYF
v_call: TRBV11-1; cdr3_aa: CASRDRGVYEQYF
v_call: TRBV2; cdr3_aa: CASRRSAGGSSYEQYF
v_call: TRBV9; cdr3_aa: CASSVYSGSTDTQYF
v_call: TRBV18; cdr3_aa: CASSPSGVGNEQFF
v_call: TRBV11-2; cdr3_aa: CASSQRQGTEAFF
v_call: TRBV21-1; cdr3_aa: CASSQKGQDKFSYEQYF
v_call: TRBV18; cdr3_aa: CASSLAVLNQPQHF
v_call: TRBV19; cdr3_aa: CASQGSAQPQHF
v_call: TRBV7-9; cdr3_aa: CASMGGGELFF
v_call: TRBV18; cdr3_aa: CASSPSGGDAISNQPQHF
v_call: TRBV18; cdr3_aa: CASSPLTAGTGELFF
v_call: TRBV27; cdr3_aa: CASSISRGVYGYTF
v_call: TRBV4-1; cdr3_aa: CASSPPFWLTNYGYTF
v_call: TRBV9; cdr3_aa: CASSVDAPGQGDAEAFF
v_call: TRBV9; cdr3_aa: CASSPSPSDTQYF
v_call: TRBV4-2; cdr3_aa: CASSQPDRSPEAFF
v_call: TRBV5-1; cdr3_aa: CASSLARTGGYETQYF
v_call: TRBV21-1; cdr3_aa: CASSKVMGQGNTQYF
v_call: TRBV28; cdr3_aa: CASSPFPVEQYF